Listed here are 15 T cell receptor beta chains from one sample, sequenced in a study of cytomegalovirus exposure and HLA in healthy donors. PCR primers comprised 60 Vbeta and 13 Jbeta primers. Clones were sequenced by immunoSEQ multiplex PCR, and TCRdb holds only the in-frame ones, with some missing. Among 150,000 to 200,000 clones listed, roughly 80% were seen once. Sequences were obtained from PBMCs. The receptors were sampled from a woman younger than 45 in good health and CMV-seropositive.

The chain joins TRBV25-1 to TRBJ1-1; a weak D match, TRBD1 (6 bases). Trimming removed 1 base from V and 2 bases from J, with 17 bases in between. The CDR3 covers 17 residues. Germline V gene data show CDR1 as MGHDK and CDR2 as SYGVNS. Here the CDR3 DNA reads TGTGCCAGCAGTGAATGGGGGACACCACCCCGTAACACTGAAGCTTTCTTT. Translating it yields CASSEWGTPPRNTEAFF. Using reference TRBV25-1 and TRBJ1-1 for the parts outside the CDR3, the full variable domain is EADIYQTPRYLVIGTGKKITLECSQTMGHDKMYWYQQDPGMELHLIHYSYGVNSTEKGDLSSESTVSRIRTEHFPLTLESARPSHTSQYLCASSEWGTPPRNTEAFFGQGTRLTVV.

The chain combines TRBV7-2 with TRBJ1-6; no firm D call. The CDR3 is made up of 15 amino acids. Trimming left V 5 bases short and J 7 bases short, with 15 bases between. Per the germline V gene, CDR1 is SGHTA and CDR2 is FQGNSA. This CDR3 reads CASSPQASGNSPLHF. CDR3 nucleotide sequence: TGTGCCAGCAGCCCCCAGGCAAGTGGCAATTCACCCCTCCACTTT.

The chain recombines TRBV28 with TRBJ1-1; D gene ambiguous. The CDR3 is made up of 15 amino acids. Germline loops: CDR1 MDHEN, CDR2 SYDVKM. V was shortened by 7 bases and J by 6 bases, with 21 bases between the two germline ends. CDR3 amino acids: CASTPLWMEAAEAFF. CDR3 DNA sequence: TGTGCCAGCACCCCACTATGGATGGAAGCGGCTGAAGCTTTCTTT.

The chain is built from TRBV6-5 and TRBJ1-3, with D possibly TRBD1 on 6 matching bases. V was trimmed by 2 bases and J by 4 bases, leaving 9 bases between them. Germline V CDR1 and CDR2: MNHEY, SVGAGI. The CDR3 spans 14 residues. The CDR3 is CASSYAGEGNTIYF. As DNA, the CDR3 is TGTGCCAGCAGTTACGCAGGGGAGGGAAACACCATATATTTT.

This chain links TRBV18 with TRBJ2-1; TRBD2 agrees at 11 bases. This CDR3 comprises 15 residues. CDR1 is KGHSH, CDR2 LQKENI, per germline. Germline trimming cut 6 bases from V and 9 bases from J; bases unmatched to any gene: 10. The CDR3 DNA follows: TGTGCCAGCTCGCCTGGTAGCGGGGGGGCCGGTGAGCAGTTCTTC. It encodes CASSPGSGGAGEQFF.

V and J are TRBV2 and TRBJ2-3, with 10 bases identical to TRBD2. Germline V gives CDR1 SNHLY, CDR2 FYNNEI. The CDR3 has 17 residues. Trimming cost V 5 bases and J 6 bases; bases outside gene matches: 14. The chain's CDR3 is CASSHDSGGEVGDTQYF. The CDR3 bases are TGTGCCAGCAGTCATGACAGCGGGGGGGAGGTCGGGGATACGCAGTATTTT.

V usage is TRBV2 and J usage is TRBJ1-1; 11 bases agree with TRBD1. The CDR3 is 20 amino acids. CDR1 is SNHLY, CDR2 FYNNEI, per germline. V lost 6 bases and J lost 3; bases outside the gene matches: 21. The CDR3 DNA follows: TGTGCCAGCAGCACTCTAGGGGCCAAAAAGGGGGACAGGGGGGACACTGAAGCTTTCTTT. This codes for CASSTLGAKKGDRGDTEAFF.

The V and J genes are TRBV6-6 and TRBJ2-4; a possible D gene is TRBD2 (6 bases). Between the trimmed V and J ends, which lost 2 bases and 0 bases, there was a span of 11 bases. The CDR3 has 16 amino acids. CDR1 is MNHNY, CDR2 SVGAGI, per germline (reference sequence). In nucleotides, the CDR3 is TGTGCCAGCAGTTACCCCGGGGGTTTAGCCAAAAACATTCAGTACTTC. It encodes CASSYPGGLAKNIQYF.

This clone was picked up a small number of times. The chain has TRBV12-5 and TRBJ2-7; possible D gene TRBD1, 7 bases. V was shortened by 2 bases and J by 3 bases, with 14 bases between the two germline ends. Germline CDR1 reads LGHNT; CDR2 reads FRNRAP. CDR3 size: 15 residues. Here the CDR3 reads CASGLSRGDGYEQYF. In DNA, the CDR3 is TGTGCTAGTGGTTTGAGCAGGGGGGATGGCTACGAGCAGTACTTC.

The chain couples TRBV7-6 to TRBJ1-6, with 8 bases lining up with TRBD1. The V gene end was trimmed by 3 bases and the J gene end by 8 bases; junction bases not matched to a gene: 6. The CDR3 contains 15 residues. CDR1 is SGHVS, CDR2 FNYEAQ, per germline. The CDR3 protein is CASSFGQGIDSPLHF. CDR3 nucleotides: TGTGCCAGCAGCTTCGGACAGGGAATCGATTCACCCCTCCACTTT.

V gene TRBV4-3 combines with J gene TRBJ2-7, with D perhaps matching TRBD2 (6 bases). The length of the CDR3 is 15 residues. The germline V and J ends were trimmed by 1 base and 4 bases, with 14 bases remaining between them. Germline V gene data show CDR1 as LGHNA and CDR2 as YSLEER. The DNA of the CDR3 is TGCGCCAGCAGCCAAGTAAAGTCAGGACTATACGAGCAGTACTTC. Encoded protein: CASSQVKSGLYEQYF.

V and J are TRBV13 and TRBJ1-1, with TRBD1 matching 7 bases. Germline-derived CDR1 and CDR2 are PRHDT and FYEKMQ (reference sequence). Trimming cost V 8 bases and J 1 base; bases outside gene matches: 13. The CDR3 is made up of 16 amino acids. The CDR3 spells CASVEGRGPANTEAFF. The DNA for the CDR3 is TGTGCCAGCGTAGAGGGTAGGGGGCCGGCGAACACTGAAGCTTTCTTT.

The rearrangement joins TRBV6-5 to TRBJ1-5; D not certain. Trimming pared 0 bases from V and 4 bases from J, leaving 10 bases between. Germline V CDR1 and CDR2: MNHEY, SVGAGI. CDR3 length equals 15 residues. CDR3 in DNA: TGTGCCAGCAGTTACTCGAAACAGAGAAATCAGCCCCAGCATTTT. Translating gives CASSYSKQRNQPQHF.

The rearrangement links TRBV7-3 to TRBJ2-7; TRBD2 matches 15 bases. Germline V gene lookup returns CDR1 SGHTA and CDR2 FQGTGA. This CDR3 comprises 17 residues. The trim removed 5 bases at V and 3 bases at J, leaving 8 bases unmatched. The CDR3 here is CASSEGLAGGADYEQYF. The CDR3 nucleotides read TGTGCCAGCAGCGAGGGACTAGCGGGGGGCGCTGACTACGAGCAGTACTTC.

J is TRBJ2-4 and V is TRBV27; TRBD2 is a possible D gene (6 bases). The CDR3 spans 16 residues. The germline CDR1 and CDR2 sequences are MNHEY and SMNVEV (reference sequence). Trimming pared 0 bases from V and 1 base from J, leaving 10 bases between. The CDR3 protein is CASSLSGEAAKNIQYF. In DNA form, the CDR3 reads TGTGCCAGCAGTTTATCCGGGGAGGCGGCCAAAAACATTCAGTACTTC.